A selection of T cell receptor beta chains follows, all from one sample in a study of identical twins. TCRdb re-called the 5' RACE reads with MiXCR, one entry per CDR3 protein. Of 1.5 million to 2 million distinct CDR3 sequences in the sample, more than 30% are singletons; the top ten hold about 0.27%. What was sequenced was cord blood. Every receptor here comes from a newborn girl in good health. The conserved cysteine and the conserved F or W are not part of the CDR3 here.

j_call v_call cdr3_aa
TRBJ2-1 TRBV2 ASTRRRTSGSYNEQF
TRBJ1-4 TRBV4-1 ASSHTIRRFNEKLF
TRBJ2-4 TRBV29-1 SVEAGPKNIQY
TRBJ2-5 TRBV5-6 ASSAPNQETQY
TRBJ2-5 TRBV29-1 SGRRGGNRNEQY
TRBJ1-1 TRBV14 ASSQFKGLPMNTEAF
TRBJ2-4 TRBV12-3/TRBV12-4 ASSPTRGASENIQY
TRBJ2-7 TRBV20-1 SALGQLEEQY
TRBJ2-7 TRBV6-5 ASSPGLAGRYEQY
TRBJ2-7 TRBV10-3 AIRDSASYEQY
TRBJ1-4 TRBV5-1 ASRAGTGYEKLF
TRBJ2-2 TRBV21-1 ASSKVFRGLNTGELF
TRBJ2-3 TRBV11-2 ASSPTGQGIPDTQY
TRBJ2-3 TRBV20-1 SARERLAGLYTDTQY
TRBJ2-7 TRBV20-1 SARRGLAIRVSEQY
TRBJ2-5 TRBV2 ASRPTTGGWETQY
TRBJ2-5 TRBV20-1 SARGRLYQETQY
TRBJ1-1 TRBV6-2/TRBV6-3 ASSYGGMNTEAF
TRBJ1-4 TRBV12-3/TRBV12-4 ASSLPGRTKLF
TRBJ2-1 TRBV12-3/TRBV12-4 ASVREANHNEQF
TRBJ2-3 TRBV7-6 ASSSRLRGADTDTQY
TRBJ1-2 TRBV4-1 ASSHQDRNYGYT
TRBJ2-3 TRBV7-8 ASSLATGGIRADTQY
TRBJ2-7 TRBV13 ASSTSGLAGGYEQY
TRBJ2-3 TRBV7-2 ASSPNTGGTDTQY
TRBJ1-4 TRBV6-1 ASSATGGGGEKLF
TRBJ2-1 TRBV5-1 ASSKTSGGSFNEQF
TRBJ2-7 TRBV4-2 ASSRHLAGLYEQY
TRBJ1-4 TRBV27 ASSLSWRGRPDNEKLF
TRBJ1-2 TRBV20-1 SASGTAYGYT
TRBJ2-1 TRBV7-9 ASSLALTSGEYNEQF
TRBJ1-2 TRBV11-1 ASKGAGYGYT
TRBJ2-4 TRBV18 ASSRKGGRTKNIQY
TRBJ2-2 TRBV9 ASSAHTYNTGELF
TRBJ2-1 TRBV20-1 SVPSGTSYNEQF
TRBJ2-3 TRBV27 ASSLGLMDTQY
TRBJ2-7 TRBV6-1 ASRDRDAPYEQY
TRBJ2-7 TRBV27 ASSPLYRDSYEQY
TRBJ1-2 TRBV6-6 ASSRDRGRGGYT
TRBJ2-7 TRBV28 ASTHGGTSAYEQY
TRBJ2-1 TRBV28 ASSFDRENEQF
TRBJ2-3 TRBV20-1 SAFLAGGRTDTQY
TRBJ2-1 TRBV15 ATSREGLAGNLPSYNEQF
TRBJ1-2 TRBV20-1 SAREDGYT
TRBJ2-1 TRBV4-2 ASSRGERSSYNEQF
TRBJ2-7 TRBV20-1 SARDFLGREGSYEQY
TRBJ2-1 TRBV4-1 ASSQASGVYNEQF
TRBJ1-2 TRBV20-1 SYLVGLGYT
TRBJ2-5 TRBV2 ASSGRFPLETQY